This entry describes one T cell receptor (beta chain). Method: immunoSEQ multiplex PCR; TCRdb's copy keeps in-frame clones and lacks some. The table includes more than 200,000 clones, 65% to 85% detected once. This entry comes from a study of blood T cell repertoires in COVID-19. Trimming removed 5 bases from V and 3 bases from J; junction bases left unmatched: 2. CDR1 is ENHRY and CDR2 is SYGVKD in the germline V gene. This CDR3 is built from 13 residues. The receptor comes from a woman older than 75 with acute or convalescent COVID-19. The V and J genes are TRBV10-3 and TRBJ2-3, with 7 nucleotides matching TRBD2. Sequencing was done on a sample of peripheral blood. CDR3 DNA: TGTGCCATCAGTATACTAGCGACAGATACGCAGTATTTT. The encoded protein is CAISILATDTQYF.